Presented here are 25 T cell receptor beta chains from one specimen sequenced in a study of blood T cell repertoires in COVID-19. Here immunoSEQ multiplex PCR was the method, and the copy in TCRdb shows in-frame clones only, minus some. The sample includes some 140,000 clones, around 84% of them seen just once. Specimen: peripheral blood. The receptor set was obtained from a woman older than 75 with acute or convalescent COVID-19.

The V gene is TRBV19, the J gene TRBJ1-1; 9 positions match TRBD1. V dropped 4 bases and J dropped 4; count of bases not matched to a gene: 4. This CDR3 is built from 14 residues. Looked up from germline, CDR1 is LNHDA and CDR2 is SQIVND (reference sequence). The CDR3 sequence: CASSRGTGFTEAFF. As DNA, the CDR3 is TGTGCCAGTAGTAGAGGGACAGGGTTCACTGAAGCTTTCTTT. Filled out from reference TRBV19 and TRBJ1-1, the complete variable domain reads DGGITQSPKYLFRKEGQNVTLSCEQNLNHDAMYWYRQDPGQGLRLIYYSQIVNDFQKGDIAEGYSVSREKKESFPLTVTSAQKNPTAFYLCASSRGTGFTEAFFGQGTRLTVV.

The V and J genes are TRBV5-1 and TRBJ2-6, with D perhaps matching TRBD1 (5 bases). Trimming shortened V by 2 bases and J by 0 bases, and 6 bases separated the two germline ends. There are 15 residues in the CDR3. CDR1 is SGHRS, CDR2 YFSETQ, per germline. CDR3 region: CASSLQASGANVLTF. The CDR3 bases are TGCGCCAGCAGCTTACAGGCCTCTGGGGCCAACGTCCTGACTTTC.

V usage is TRBV19 and J usage is TRBJ1-2; D gene unclear. This CDR3 is built from 15 residues. The germline V gene encodes CDR1 LNHDA and CDR2 SQIVND (reference sequence). The ends were cut back, 3 bases at V and 2 bases at J, with 13 bases in the middle. The CDR3 nucleotides read TGTGCCAGTAGTATTTTGTCATCAGGCAACTATGGCTACACCTTC. It encodes CASSILSSGNYGYTF.

The gene calls are TRBV9 and TRBJ2-7, with 9 bases matching TRBD2. The ends lost 0 bases at V and 7 bases at J; junction bases unmatched: 14. Germline V lookup: CDR1 SGDLS, CDR2 YYNGEE. The CDR3 totals 17 residues. CDR3 DNA: TGTGCCAGCAGCGTAGACGCTCGGATAGCGGGAGTCGTGGAGCAGTACTTC. Translating it yields CASSVDARIAGVVEQYF.

This clone was seen just once. J is TRBJ1-1 and V is TRBV3-1 (or the pseudogene TRBV3-2), with a tentative D call TRBD1 (6 bases). This CDR3 is 14 amino acids long. The germline V gene encodes CDR1 LGHDT and CDR2 YNNKEL (reference sequence). V shed 1 base and J shed 5 bases, with 11 bases lying between them. The CDR3 sequence is CASSQVAGETEAFF. CDR3 in DNA: TGTGCCAGCAGCCAAGTCGCAGGGGAAACTGAAGCTTTCTTT.

V is TRBV6-6 and J is TRBJ1-5; tentative D call: TRBD1 (5 bases). V lost 7 bases and J 4 bases, leaving 11 bases between the germline ends. The germline V gene encodes CDR1 MNHNY and CDR2 SVGAGI (reference sequence). The CDR3 consists of 13 residues. Here the CDR3 DNA reads TGTGCCAGCACCAGGGTAGTGAATCAGCCCCAGCATTTT. It codes for CASTRVVNQPQHF.

The chain has TRBV9 and TRBJ2-1, with TRBD1 identical over 7 bases. The length of the CDR3 is 16 residues. CDR1 and CDR2 (germline): SGDLS, YYNGEE. The V gene end was trimmed by 0 bases and the J gene end by 1 base; junction bases not matched to a gene: 4. The CDR3 nucleotides read TGTGCCAGCAGCGTAGCTGAGGGGGCTTCCTACAATGAGCAGTTCTTC. As protein: CASSVAEGASYNEQFF. Full variable domain (outside the CDR3, taken from reference TRBV9 and TRBJ2-1): DSGVTQTPKHLITATGQRVTLRCSPRSGDLSVYWYQQSLDQGLQFLIQYYNGEERAKGNILERFSAQQFPDLHSELNLSSLELGDSALYFCASSVAEGASYNEQFFGPGTRLTVL.

This chain uses TRBV19 with TRBJ1-2; 7 positions agree with TRBD1. This CDR3 has 13 amino acids. V was pared by 5 bases and J by 4 bases, with 4 bases of the junction left unmatched. From germline, CDR1 is LNHDA and CDR2 SQIVND (reference sequence). The DNA of the CDR3 is TGTGCCAGTAGTCTCGACAGGGCCTATGGCTACACCTTC. Protein product: CASSLDRAYGYTF.

The chain is built from TRBV19 and TRBJ2-3, with TRBD2 identical over 16 bases. The V and J ends lost 5 bases and 6 bases, in that order; junction bases with no gene match: 5. Germline CDR1 reads LNHDA; CDR2 reads SQIVND (reference sequence). This CDR3 has 16 amino acids. Here the CDR3 DNA reads TGTGCCAGTAGTGTGGGACTAGCGGGGGGGCTTGATACGCAGTATTTT. This codes for CASSVGLAGGLDTQYF.

The V call is TRBV25-1, the J call TRBJ2-6, with 8 bases matching TRBD1. Per germline, CDR1 MGHDK and CDR2 SYGVNS. Germline trimming cut 0 bases from V and 6 bases from J; bases unmatched to any gene: 4. This CDR3 region has 16 residues. The CDR3 sequence: CASSEYSGGLANVLTF. The CDR3 DNA is TGTGCCAGCAGTGAATATTCAGGGGGCTTGGCCAACGTCCTGACTTTC.

This clone was detected only once. The chain links TRBV7-8 to TRBJ2-1, with 12 bases lining up with TRBD2. The trim removed 5 bases at V and 8 bases at J, leaving 16 bases unmatched. Germline loops: CDR1 SGHVS, CDR2 FQNEAQ. This CDR3 spans 18 amino acids. This CDR3 reads CASSIQSASGGATDEQFF. CDR3 sequence (DNA): TGTGCCAGCAGCATCCAGAGTGCTAGCGGGGGGGCCACAGATGAGCAGTTCTTC.

The chain is built from TRBV2 and TRBJ2-3; 7 bases match TRBD1. The V gene's germline CDR1 is SNHLY and CDR2 FYNNEI. After removal of 3 bases from V and 2 bases from J, the junction contained 5 bases not matched to a gene. The CDR3 is 15 amino acids. DNA of the CDR3: TGTGCCAGCAGTGATCAGGACAGGAACACAGATACGCAGTATTTT. As protein: CASSDQDRNTDTQYF.

The chain links TRBV29-1 to TRBJ1-2, with 8 bases fitting TRBD1. The CDR3 sequence is 12 residues long. J gave up 4 bases and V 6 bases, and 4 bases lay outside the gene matches. Germline values: CDR1 SQVTM, CDR2 ANQGSEA. The CDR3 protein is CSVRTGSYGYTF. As DNA, the CDR3 is TGCAGCGTCCGGACAGGGTCCTATGGCTACACCTTC.

The chain has TRBV7-8 and TRBJ2-3, with TRBD2 identical over 7 bases. Per germline, CDR1 SGHVS and CDR2 FQNEAQ. Trimming cost V 0 bases and J 3 bases; bases outside gene matches: 12. The CDR3 length is 18 residues. CDR3 nucleotide sequence: TGTGCCAGCAGCTTAGCAGCGGGGCTCCAAGTTTTAACAGATACGCAGTATTTT. The encoded protein is CASSLAAGLQVLTDTQYF.

The J gene is TRBJ1-2, the V gene TRBV7-9; 7 nucleotides match TRBD1. This CDR3 has 13 amino acids. The J segment lost 6 bases and the V segment lost 5 bases, leaving 6 bases of the junction unmatched. Germline V gives CDR1 SEHNR, CDR2 FQNEAQ (reference sequence). CDR3 protein: CASSIDRVDGYTF. The CDR3 DNA reads as TGTGCCAGCAGCATCGACAGGGTTGATGGCTACACCTTC. Full variable domain (remainder filled in from reference TRBV7-9 and TRBJ1-2): DTGVSQNPRHKITKRGQNVTFRCDPISEHNRLYWYRQTLGQGPEFLTYFQNEAQLEKSRLLSDRFSAERPKGSFSTLEIQRTEQGDSAMYLCASSIDRVDGYTFGSGTRLTVV.

V is TRBV6-4 and J is TRBJ2-1; 8 positions agree with TRBD2. Germline V lookup: CDR1 MRHNA, CDR2 SNTAGT. The junction had 12 bases not matched to a gene; V was cut back by 0 bases and J by 8 bases. The CDR3 contains 17 residues. DNA for the CDR3: TGTGCCAGCAGTGACTCAAGCGGGGGACGTACTATCGATGAGCAGTTCTTC. Protein sequence: CASSDSSGGRTIDEQFF.

The chain recombines TRBV4-3 with TRBJ2-1, with TRBD1 matching 7 bases. Germline V gene data show CDR1 as LGHNA and CDR2 as YSLEER. CDR3 length equals 14 residues. Trimming cost V 6 bases and J 6 bases; bases outside gene matches: 8. The CDR3 bases are TGCGCCAGCAGTTTTGGACAGGCGATCAATGAGCAGTTCTTC. Residues: CASSFGQAINEQFF.

CDR3 sequence reads: CASSIYPGQGTGELFF. In DNA, the CDR3 is TGTGCCAGCAGCATCTACCCAGGACAGGGGACCGGGGAGCTGTTTTTT. The chain carries TRBV5-5 and TRBJ2-2, with 9 positions matching TRBD1. V shed 4 bases and J 5 bases; nucleotides not matched to a gene: 9. Per the germline V gene, CDR1 is SGHKS and CDR2 is YYEKEE (reference sequence). The CDR3 sequence is 16 residues long.

Within the sample, this clone is medium-sized. J is TRBJ1-3 and V is TRBV6-6; 9 nucleotides line up with TRBD1. CDR1 is MNHNY, CDR2 SVGAGI, per germline (reference sequence). The CDR3 is 14 residues long. The ends lost 2 bases at V and 6 bases at J; junction bases unmatched: 2. The CDR3 region is CASSYGTGKNTIYF. The CDR3 DNA is TGTGCCAGCAGTTACGGGACAGGGAAAAACACCATATATTTT.

This clone was seen more than once but under ten times. V and J are TRBV2 and TRBJ2-7; 7 bases align to TRBD2. Losses at the gene ends were 10 bases for V and 11 bases for J; bases not matched to a gene: 14. CDR1 is SNHLY, CDR2 FYNNEI, per germline. This CDR3 region has 12 residues. CDR3 nucleotide sequence: TGTGCCATTAGGGAGGGGACCGACCACAAGTACTTC. The encoded protein is CAIREGTDHKYF.

The chain has TRBV14 and TRBJ2-7; D remains unclear. This CDR3 region has 14 residues. V was trimmed by 6 bases and J by 3 bases, leaving 15 bases between them. Germline-derived CDR1 and CDR2 are SGHDN and FVKESK. CDR3 bases: TGTGCCAGCAGTCCTCTAGGAAGTCACTACGAGCAGTACTTC. Protein sequence: CASSPLGSHYEQYF. Based on the CDR3 plus reference TRBV14 and TRBJ2-7, the full variable domain is EAGVTQFPSHSVIEKGQTVTLRCDPISGHDNLYWYRRVMGKEIKFLLHFVKESKQDESGMPNNRFLAERTGGTYSTLKVQPAELEDSGVYFCASSPLGSHYEQYFGPGTRLTVT.

This chain joins TRBV7-2 and TRBJ2-3, with TRBD2 identical over 8 bases. This CDR3 has 16 amino acids. Trimming took 3 bases from V and 2 from J; bases not matched to a gene: 7. From germline, CDR1 is SGHTA and CDR2 FQGNSA. The CDR3 DNA reads as TGTGCCAGCAGCTTCCCCCCTAGCGGGTACACAGATACGCAGTATTTT. Amino acid sequence: CASSFPPSGYTDTQYF.

This clone was recorded only once. The chain employs TRBV13 and TRBJ2-1; TRBD2 aligns across 9 bases. The CDR3 totals 15 residues. CDR1 and CDR2 from the germline V gene are PRHDT and FYEKMQ (reference sequence). After removal of 5 bases from V and 1 base from J, the junction contained 3 bases not matched to a gene. The chain's CDR3 is CASSPLAGSYNEQFF. The CDR3 DNA reads as TGTGCCAGCAGCCCGCTAGCGGGGTCCTACAATGAGCAGTTCTTC.

CDR3 in DNA: TGCGCCAGCAGCCGGGACAGTAATTCACCCCTCCACTTT. Its protein is CASSRDSNSPLHF. This chain connects TRBV5-1 to TRBJ1-6, with 7 bases lining up with TRBD1. The CDR3 loop spans 13 amino acids. Germline V CDR1 and CDR2: SGHRS, YFSETQ. The V gene end was trimmed by 4 bases and the J gene end by 6 bases; junction bases not matched to a gene: 1.

V is TRBV19 and J is TRBJ2-3, with a weak D call TRBD2 (5 bases). Per the germline V gene, CDR1 is LNHDA and CDR2 is SQIVND (reference sequence). The CDR3 consists of 14 residues. Deletions cut 3 bases from V and 4 bases from J, with 11 bases between. DNA for the CDR3: TGTGCCAGTAGTATGAGTAGCGCGGCAGATACGCAGTATTTT. Its protein is CASSMSSAADTQYF.